What follows are 5 T cell receptor beta chains derived from one specimen sequenced in a study of shared clonotypes between healthy human individuals. Measured with immunoSEQ multiplex PCR; TCRdb has only the in-frame clones, and not every one. The sample has about half a million clones; 79% are singletons. What was sequenced was PBMCs. These receptors all stem from a woman aged 40 to 50 in good health. Some clones in this sample may be carry-over from other donors' samples.

The chain couples TRBV5-4 to TRBJ2-1, with D uncertain. CDR1 is SGHNT and CDR2 is YYREEE in the germline V gene (reference sequence). This CDR3 contains 16 residues. V was shortened by 4 bases and J by 0 bases, with 14 bases between the two germline ends. The CDR3: CASSRIRSGSYNEQFF. The CDR3 DNA reads as TGTGCCAGCAGCAGAATCCGTTCTGGCTCCTACAATGAGCAGTTCTTC.

The rearrangement joins TRBV19 to TRBJ2-5; D gene ambiguous. Trimming left V 2 bases short and J 2 bases short, with 6 bases between. This CDR3 comprises 13 residues. The V gene's germline CDR1 is LNHDA and CDR2 SQIVND (reference sequence). The CDR3 bases are TGTGCCAGTAGTATAACGAGACAAGAGACCCAGTACTTC. This sequence encodes CASSITRQETQYF.

The rearrangement uses TRBV29-1 and TRBJ1-1, with TRBD1 matching over 9 bases. Trimming took 4 bases from V and 5 from J; bases not matched to a gene: 8. Germline V CDR1 and CDR2: SQVTM, ANQGSEA. The CDR3 runs 14 residues. The CDR3 nucleotides are TGCAGCGTTGCCACAGGGGGCGGAGGTACTGAAGCTTTCTTT. Amino acid sequence: CSVATGGGGTEAFF. Full variable domain (remainder filled in from reference TRBV29-1 and TRBJ1-1): SAVISQKPSRDICQRGTSLTIQCQVDSQVTMMFWYRQQPGQSLTLIATANQGSEATYESGFVIDKFPISRPNLTFSTLTVSNMSPEDSSIYLCSVATGGGGTEAFFGQGTRLTVV.

This clone was picked up a small number of times. CDR3 loop: CASSRLAGGYNEQFF. DNA of the CDR3: TGTGCCAGCAGTAGACTAGCGGGAGGCTACAATGAGCAGTTCTTC. The V call is TRBV6-6, the J call TRBJ2-1; TRBD2 matches at 13 bases. This CDR3 has 15 amino acids. The trim removed 5 bases at V and 3 bases at J, leaving 1 base unmatched. CDR1 is MNHNY, CDR2 SVGAGI, per germline (reference sequence).

The genes are TRBV4-2 and TRBJ1-2; TRBD1 aligns across 7 bases. Germline CDR1 is LGHNA and CDR2 is YNFKEQ. The junction had 8 bases not matched to a gene; V was cut back by 0 bases and J by 7 bases. The CDR3 spans 15 residues. The CDR3: CASSQDWGTEVGYTF. The CDR3 nucleotides read TGTGCCAGCAGCCAAGATTGGGGGACAGAGGTTGGCTACACCTTC.